This T cell receptor (beta chain) was documented in a study of yellow fever vaccine responses in identical twins. Germline V gives CDR1 MNHEY, CDR2 SVGEGT. This CDR3 region has 15 residues. About this clonotype: An end of the junction differs from the germline gene, which may be a read error.

TCRdb reprocessed the RT-PCR reads via MiXCR and lists one record per CDR3 protein. Seen here are 30,000 to 40,000 distinct CDR3 sequences, more than 50% observed once, and the top ten hold about 4.5%. The genes are TRBV6-2 or TRBV6-3 and TRBJ2-1; 7 bases map to TRBD1. The receptor's source is a woman younger than 30 who received the yellow fever vaccine. Sequencing was performed on T cells from blood (PBMCs), unsorted or a sorted subset (not recorded which), taken before or after yellow fever vaccination (not recorded which). The CDR3 bases are TGTGCCAGCAGTTACTCGCCAGACAGGGTTGGTGAGCAGTCCTTC. It is translated as CASSYSPDRVGEQSF.